Each of the 22 T cell receptor beta chains below was sequenced from the same sample in a study of blood T cells in healthy people across ages. A second PCR of roughly 6 to 12 cycles used a sample-barcoded 5' primer and a J-beta primer mix. TCRdb re-derived calls from the 5' RACE reads in MiXCR, one entry per CDR3 protein. The data show about 1.7 million distinct CDR3 sequences, about 28% seen once. The sample was blood. The source of these receptors is a woman in her 30s in good health.

This clonotype appeared a few times. J is TRBJ2-3 and V is TRBV28; TRBD2 matches at 8 bases. CDR3 length: 15 amino acids. The trim removed 2 bases at V and 2 bases at J, leaving 3 bases unmatched. Germline V gene lookup returns CDR1 MDHEN and CDR2 SYDVKM. CDR3 DNA sequence: TGTGCCAGCAGTTTACGCGGGGGGACCACAGATACGCAGTATTTT. Residues: CASSLRGGTTDTQYF.

This clonotype has only a few counts. The chain carries TRBV9 and TRBJ2-5, with 8 positions matching TRBD2. The J segment lost 4 bases and the V segment lost 3 bases, leaving 5 bases of the junction unmatched. Germline V gives CDR1 SGDLS, CDR2 YYNGEE. This CDR3 has 14 residues. The CDR3 nucleotides are TGTGCCAGCAGCGCCGGGACTAGTCTAGAGACCCAGTACTTC. This encodes CASSAGTSLETQYF.

The rearrangement uses TRBV29-1 and TRBJ1-2; 10 bases are shared with TRBD1. Germline V lookup: CDR1 SQVTM, CDR2 ANQGSEA. The CDR3 contains 18 residues. V was clipped by 5 bases and J by 0 bases; unmatched bases: 15. The CDR3 loop is CSVRGAGTGDLANYGYTF. The CDR3 DNA reads TGCAGCGTTCGTGGGGCCGGGACAGGGGACCTAGCTAACTATGGCTACACCTTC.

At least ten counts were recorded for this clonotype. The V and J genes are TRBV18 and TRBJ2-7, with D unclear. Per the germline V gene, CDR1 is KGHSH and CDR2 is LQKENI. The V end was cut by 3 bases, the J end by 9 bases, with 15 bases between. CDR3 size: 13 residues. CDR3 region: CASSPGSSPGQYF. CDR3 bases: TGTGCCAGCTCACCGGGAAGCTCCCCCGGGCAGTACTTC.

This clonotype was seen ten or more times. The V and J genes are TRBV4-1 and TRBJ2-5, with 14 nucleotides matching TRBD2. Germline trimming cut 3 bases from V and 2 bases from J; bases unmatched to any gene: 8. The CDR3 spans 18 residues. Looked up from germline, CDR1 is MGHRA and CDR2 is YSYEKL. The CDR3 DNA follows: TGCGCCAGCAGCCAGCTAGGACTAGCGGGGGGCCCACAAGAGACCCAGTACTTC. This translates into CASSQLGLAGGPQETQYF.

This clonotype showed up just a few times. V is TRBV7-2 and J is TRBJ2-3; 14 bases fit TRBD2. J lost 6 bases, V lost 5 bases, and 7 bases had no gene match. CDR3 length: 16 amino acids. Germline V CDR1 and CDR2: SGHTA, FQGNSA. CDR3 sequence reads: CASSLRLAGGRDTQYF. CDR3 nucleotides: TGTGCCAGCAGCCTGAGACTAGCGGGAGGGCGGGATACGCAGTATTTT.

The chain combines TRBV21-1 with TRBJ2-7; TRBD1 reflects the table's D call only, with no check against the DNA. TRBV21-1 is assigned pseudogene status. The CDR3 totals 15 residues. The CDR3 protein is CASSKVRGRSYEQYF. The CDR3 bases are TGTGCCAGCAGCAAAGTAAGGGGACGGTCCTACGAGCAGTACTTC.

This clonotype was seen a handful of times. The V call is TRBV12-3 or TRBV12-4, the J call TRBJ2-1, with D tentatively TRBD1 or TRBD2 (6 bases each). V dropped 4 bases and J dropped 9 bases, with 13 bases sitting between them. The CDR3 loop spans 13 amino acids. In nucleotides, the CDR3 is TGTGCCAGCAGTTATGTGGAGGGGGGTGAGCAGTTCTTC. Translating gives CASSYVEGGEQFF.

The chain uses TRBV20-1 and TRBJ1-1, with a weak D call TRBD1 (5 bases). Looked up from germline, CDR1 is DFQATT and CDR2 is SNEGSKA (reference sequence). V shed 0 bases and J shed 0 bases, with 11 bases lying between them. The CDR3 runs 15 residues. CDR3 sequence (DNA): TGCAGTGCTAGAGACAGGGAGTCTCTGAACACTGAAGCTTTCTTT. Its protein product is CSARDRESLNTEAFF.

This clonotype came up many times. This chain joins TRBV5-6 and TRBJ1-4; tentatively, D is TRBD1 (5 bases). The ends were cut back, 3 bases at V and 4 bases at J, with 7 bases in the middle. Germline assignment: CDR1 SGHDT and CDR2 YYEEEE. CDR3 size: 13 residues. Here the CDR3 reads CASSYRFNEKLFF. CDR3 coding DNA: TGTGCCAGCAGCTACAGGTTTAATGAAAAACTGTTTTTT.

Only a few counts were recorded for this clonotype. The chain links TRBV6-5 to TRBJ1-1, with a weak D call TRBD1 (5 bases). The CDR3 covers 14 residues. Germline CDR1 MNHEY, CDR2 SVGAGI. V lost 2 bases and J lost 5, with 12 bases in between. CDR3 sequence: CASSYEGRETEAFF. As DNA, the CDR3 is TGTGCCAGCAGTTACGAGGGGCGAGAGACTGAAGCTTTCTTT.

The chain joins TRBV12-3 or TRBV12-4 to TRBJ2-1, with D possibly matching TRBD2 (6 bases). CDR3 length equals 15 residues. V was shortened by 3 bases and J by 4 bases, with 13 bases between the two germline ends. CDR3 region: CASSLDGSRYNEQFF. The CDR3 nucleotides are TGTGCCAGCAGTTTGGACGGGAGCAGGTACAATGAGCAGTTCTTC.

J is TRBJ2-5 and V is TRBV18; no firm D call. CDR1 and CDR2 (germline): KGHSH, LQKENI. The CDR3 covers 15 residues. Trimming pared 5 bases from V and 2 bases from J, leaving 15 bases between. The CDR3 DNA sequence: TGTGCCAGCTCAAGCGTAGTACGGAGTCAAGAGACCCAGTACTTC. This gives the protein CASSSVVRSQETQYF. Drawing the rest from reference TRBV18 and TRBJ2-5, the complete variable domain is NAGVMQNPRHLVRRRGQEARLRCSPMKGHSHVYWYRQLPEEGLKFMVYLQKENIIDESGMPKERFSAEFPKEGPSILRIQQVVRGDSAAYFCASSSVVRSQETQYFGPGTRLLVL.

This clonotype was picked up many times. The chain has TRBV15 and TRBJ2-7; the D gene is possibly TRBD2 (6 bases). Between the trimmed V and J ends, which lost 0 bases and 2 bases, there was a span of 11 bases. CDR1 and CDR2 from the germline V gene are LNHNV and YYDKDF (reference sequence). This CDR3 region has 15 residues. The CDR3 DNA is TGTGCCACCAGCAGAGATTTAGCGGACCCCTACGAGCAGTACTTC. Protein: CATSRDLADPYEQYF.

A note on this clonotype: The junction departs from the called germline gene at one end, perhaps through a read error. This chain joins TRBV12-3 or TRBV12-4 and TRBJ2-1; 8 bases agree with TRBD2. The CDR3 consists of 15 residues. CDR3 DNA sequence: TGTGCCAGCAATTTAAGCGGGAGCTCCTACAATGAGCAGTTCTTC. This codes for CASNLSGSSYNEQFF.

The table lists this clonotype with many counts. The chain employs TRBV10-3 and TRBJ2-7; TRBD1 matches 7 bases. CDR3 length: 13 residues. The junction had 7 bases not matched to a gene; V was cut back by 9 bases and J by 2 bases. The V gene's germline CDR1 is ENHRY and CDR2 SYGVKD. CDR3 loop: CAIRDSTTYEQYF. The CDR3 nucleotides are TGTGCCATTCGGGACAGCACCACCTACGAGCAGTACTTC.

The V call is TRBV6-5, the J call TRBJ1-2; no reliable D call. The CDR3 sequence is 12 residues long. The germline gives CDR1 MNHEY, CDR2 SVGAGI. The germline V and J ends were trimmed by 5 bases and 9 bases, with 13 bases remaining between them. CDR3 coding DNA: TGTGCCAGCAGTAAACCGGGCCGAAGCTACACCTTC. Translating gives CASSKPGRSYTF.

The J gene is TRBJ2-4, the V gene TRBV10-1, with TRBD1 matching 7 bases. V was clipped by 7 bases and J by 6 bases; unmatched bases: 6. Per germline, CDR1 WNHNN and CDR2 SYGVQD (reference sequence). The CDR3 runs 13 residues. CDR3 coding DNA: TGCGCCAGCATTGATAGACAGGGAAACATTCAGTACTTC. Its protein product is CASIDRQGNIQYF.

This clonotype was found once. This clone may be a read error of a much larger clone one base away. This sequence joins TRBV20-1 and TRBJ2-1; 7 nucleotides align to TRBD2. Germline V gene data show CDR1 as DFQATT and CDR2 as SNEGSKA (reference sequence). This CDR3 is 13 amino acids long. V trimming: 3 bases; J trimming: 13 bases; junction bases outside the gene matches: 12. As DNA, the CDR3 is TGCAGTGCTAGGACCCCCAGCGGGAAGACCCAGTTCTTC. Amino acids: CSARTPSGKTQFF.

The chain's CDR3 is CAISPLEPQHF. In nucleotides, the CDR3 is TGTGCCATCAGTCCGTTAGAGCCCCAGCATTTT. The chain joins TRBV10-3 to TRBJ1-5; the D is unclear. This CDR3 comprises 11 residues. Trimming shortened V by 5 bases and J by 8 bases, and 7 bases separated the two germline ends. Germline V gene lookup returns CDR1 ENHRY and CDR2 SYGVKD.

This clonotype has only one observation. The V call is TRBV7-9, the J call TRBJ2-7, with 12 bases lining up with TRBD1. The trim removed 5 bases at V and 7 bases at J, leaving 6 bases unmatched. CDR3 length: 14 residues. Germline lookup yields CDR1 SEHNR and CDR2 FQNEAQ (reference sequence). CDR3: CASSKGQGAWEQYF. CDR3 DNA sequence: TGTGCCAGCAGCAAGGGACAGGGGGCTTGGGAGCAGTACTTC.

This clonotype was seen a handful of times. The CDR3 is CASSFEVGGGKRDTQYF. DNA for the CDR3: TGTGCCAGCAGCTTTGAAGTAGGCGGGGGGAAGAGGGATACGCAGTATTTT. The chain uses TRBV7-6 and TRBJ2-3; the match to TRBD2 covers 8 bases. This CDR3 is built from 17 residues. Germline loops: CDR1 SGHVS, CDR2 FNYEAQ. After removal of 3 bases from V and 6 bases from J, the junction contained 14 bases not matched to a gene.